This passage covers 19 T cell receptor beta chains from one sample sequenced in a study of PD-1 blockade in classical Hodgkin lymphoma. The protocol was immunoSEQ multiplex PCR, while the TCRdb copy is restricted to in-frame clones and leaves out a portion. The data show some 49,000 clones, approximately 91% seen once. The time point here: newly diagnosed, previously untreated cHL patient sample. Sequences were obtained from peripheral blood mononuclear cells (PBMCs). All receptors derive from a human donor with classical Hodgkin lymphoma.

The J gene is TRBJ2-3, the V gene TRBV7-9, with TRBD2 matching 7 bases. Germline CDR1 is SEHNR and CDR2 is FQNEAQ (reference sequence). The CDR3 runs to 13 residues. V was clipped by 1 base and J by 9 bases; unmatched bases: 4. The CDR3 here is CASSLVAGATQYF. CDR3 bases: TGTGCCAGCAGCTTAGTTGCGGGAGCCACGCAGTATTTT.

In its sample, this clone was seen a few times. This chain joins TRBV27 and TRBJ2-2, with a possible D match to TRBD2 (6 bases). The V gene lost 3 bases and the J gene lost 0 bases, with 8 bases spanning the gap. CDR1 and CDR2 (germline): MNHEY, SMNVEV (reference sequence). The length of the CDR3 is 15 residues. CDR3 amino acids: CASSFGRPNTGELFF. In DNA, the CDR3 is TGTGCCAGCAGTTTTGGGAGGCCGAACACCGGGGAGCTGTTTTTT.

The J gene is TRBJ1-1, the V gene TRBV7-8; 8 nucleotides line up with TRBD1. V lost 8 bases to trimming and J lost 1 base; unmatched junction nucleotides: 3. CDR3 size: 13 residues. Germline V lookup: CDR1 SGHVS, CDR2 FQNEAQ. CDR3 sequence reads: CASRTGPNTEAFF. CDR3 bases: TGTGCCAGCCGGACAGGGCCGAACACTGAAGCTTTCTTT.

The table lists this clone with a count of one. The chain is built from TRBV19 and TRBJ2-1, with TRBD2 identical over 7 bases. V lost 5 bases and J lost 2; bases outside the gene matches: 9. This CDR3 contains 16 residues. Germline V gene lookup returns CDR1 LNHDA and CDR2 SQIVND (reference sequence). For the CDR3, the DNA is TGTGCCAGTAGTCCTCTGGCGGGACTAACCTACAATGAGCAGTTCTTC. Translation: CASSPLAGLTYNEQFF.

Comment on this clone: A read error may produce the germline difference seen at one junction end. Other DNA sequences of this sample code for an identical CDR3. The chain joins TRBV30 to TRBJ2-1, with 12 positions matching TRBD2. Germline V lookup: CDR1 GTSNPN, CDR2 SVGIG (reference sequence). This CDR3 has 14 residues. The CDR3 loop reads CAWTGTSGYNEQFF. The CDR3 DNA follows: TGTGCCTGGACCGGGACTAGCGGGTACAATGAGCAATTCTTC. Filled out from reference TRBV30 and TRBJ2-1, the complete variable domain reads SQTIHQWPATLVQPVGSPLSLECTVEGTSNPNLYWYRQAAGRGLQLLFYSVGIGQISSEVPQNLSASRPQDRQFILSSKKLLLSDSGFYLCAWTGTSGYNEQFFGPGTRLTVL.

The chain uses TRBV7-9 and TRBJ1-4; the match to TRBD1 covers 8 bases. V dropped 4 bases and J dropped 7; count of bases not matched to a gene: 8. Germline V gene sequence: CDR1 SEHNR, CDR2 FQNEAQ (reference sequence). This CDR3 is built from 15 residues. The CDR3 reads CASSSTGTGAEKLFF. CDR3 in DNA: TGTGCCAGCAGCTCCACCGGGACAGGTGCTGAAAAACTGTTTTTT.

The J gene is TRBJ1-1, the V gene TRBV29-1; D is possibly TRBD1 (5 bases). Per germline, CDR1 SQVTM and CDR2 ANQGSEA. The CDR3 extends over 16 amino acids. V was cut by 1 base and J by 0 bases, with 15 bases left in between. In DNA form, the CDR3 reads TGCAGCGTTGAAGCAGGGTGGGGAATGATGAACACTGAAGCTTTCTTT. It codes for CSVEAGWGMMNTEAFF.

The chain combines TRBV7-2 with TRBJ1-2, with D possibly matching TRBD1 (5 bases). This CDR3 is 14 amino acids long. V was trimmed by 5 bases and J by 4 bases, leaving 14 bases between them. Germline V lookup: CDR1 SGHTA, CDR2 FQGNSA. As DNA, the CDR3 is TGTGCCAGCAGCCAAATCTGGACAATCTATGGCTACACCTTC. Amino acid sequence: CASSQIWTIYGYTF.

This chain links TRBV9 with TRBJ1-1; D might be TRBD1 (6 bases). CDR3 length: 15 amino acids. Germline V gene data show CDR1 as SGDLS and CDR2 as YYNGEE. Trimming removed 4 bases from V and 4 bases from J, with 17 bases in between. The CDR3 sequence is CASSTAGAPGTEAFF. The CDR3 nucleotides are TGTGCCAGCAGCACCGCAGGGGCGCCGGGCACTGAAGCTTTCTTT.

This sequence joins TRBV27 and TRBJ1-3; 8 bases map to TRBD1. CDR3 length equals 16 residues. The junction had 13 bases not matched to a gene; V was cut back by 8 bases and J by 4 bases. Germline V gene sequence: CDR1 MNHEY, CDR2 SMNVEV (reference sequence). The chain's CDR3 is CASHAGAGGKGNTIYF. In DNA, the CDR3 is TGTGCCAGCCATGCGGGAGCAGGGGGCAAAGGAAACACCATATATTTT.

The V and J genes are TRBV10-3 and TRBJ2-2; no clear D gene. The V gene lost 3 bases and the J gene lost 3 bases, with 2 bases spanning the gap. Germline-derived CDR1 and CDR2 are ENHRY and SYGVKD. The CDR3 has 12 amino acids. The CDR3 nucleotides are TGTGCCATCAGTGATTACACCGGGGAGCTGTTTTTT. It codes for CAISDYTGELFF.

This chain uses TRBV27 with TRBJ1-2; TRBD1 agrees at 7 bases. Germline CDR1 is MNHEY and CDR2 is SMNVEV (reference sequence). V lost 6 bases, J lost 3 bases, and 13 bases stayed unmatched. The CDR3 runs to 16 residues. CDR3 amino acids: CASSRQGGPVYYGYTF. The CDR3, as DNA: TGTGCCAGCAGCCGACAGGGCGGCCCCGTTTACTATGGCTACACCTTC.

The V gene is TRBV7-9, the J gene TRBJ2-7, with 8 nucleotides matching TRBD2. CDR1 and CDR2 from the germline V gene are SEHNR and FQNEAQ (reference sequence). Trimming removed 3 bases from V and 0 bases from J; junction bases left unmatched: 10. This CDR3 is built from 17 residues. The DNA for the CDR3 is TGTGCCAGCAGCTTCCTACCCACTAGCGGTAGCTCCTACGAGCAGTACTTC. Translating gives CASSFLPTSGSSYEQYF. The complete variable domain, with remaining parts taken from reference TRBV7-9 and TRBJ2-7, reads DTGVSQNPRHKITKRGQNVTFRCDPISEHNRLYWYRQTLGQGPEFLTYFQNEAQLEKSRLLSDRFSAERPKGSFSTLEIQRTEQGDSAMYLCASSFLPTSGSSYEQYFGPGTRLTVT.

J is TRBJ2-3 and V is TRBV7-2; D not certain. The CDR3 totals 14 residues. Trimming took off 0 bases at V and 5 bases at J, with 9 bases between the two ends. Germline CDR1 is SGHTA and CDR2 is FQGNSA. The CDR3 region has the DNA TGTGCCAGCAGCTTAGCGACTCAGAGAGATACGCAGTATTTT. Translating it yields CASSLATQRDTQYF.

The chain uses TRBV18 and TRBJ1-2, with D uncertain. The CDR3 runs to 14 residues. Germline CDR1 and CDR2: KGHSH and LQKENI. V dropped 0 bases and J dropped 5 bases, with 10 bases sitting between them. The CDR3 region is CASSPPSGPYGYTF. The CDR3 coding sequence is TGTGCCAGCTCACCACCATCGGGCCCGTATGGCTACACCTTC. Full variable domain (rest looked up from reference TRBV18 and TRBJ1-2): NAGVMQNPRHLVRRRGQEARLRCSPMKGHSHVYWYRQLPEEGLKFMVYLQKENIIDESGMPKERFSAEFPKEGPSILRIQQVVRGDSAAYFCASSPPSGPYGYTFGSGTRLTVV.

The chain combines TRBV6-5 with TRBJ1-1, with TRBD1 matching over 7 bases. Germline CDR1 reads MNHEY; CDR2 reads SVGAGI. The junction had 4 bases not matched to a gene; V was cut back by 0 bases and J by 0 bases. CDR3 size: 16 residues. This CDR3 is CASSYSTGLMNTEAFF. DNA of the CDR3: TGTGCCAGCAGTTACTCGACAGGGCTTATGAACACTGAAGCTTTCTTT.

DNA for the CDR3: TGTGCCAGCAGCTTTAGCGACCAAGAGACCCAGTACTTC. Translating gives CASSFSDQETQYF. The J gene is TRBJ2-5, the V gene TRBV9, with D perhaps TRBD2 (5 bases). Per the germline V gene, CDR1 is SGDLS and CDR2 is YYNGEE. The CDR3 consists of 13 residues. The germline V and J ends were trimmed by 4 bases and 0 bases, with 7 bases remaining between them.

The sample holds one count of this clone. The chain is built from TRBV2 and TRBJ2-3, with TRBD2 matching 14 bases. Trimming removed 7 bases from V and 2 bases from J; junction bases left unmatched: 11. Per germline, CDR1 SNHLY and CDR2 FYNNEI. This CDR3 region has 18 residues. The CDR3 sequence is CASNPTSGRAGDTDTQYF. The CDR3 nucleotides are TGTGCCAGCAACCCGACTAGCGGGAGGGCGGGGGACACAGATACGCAGTATTTT.

The J gene is TRBJ1-5, the V gene TRBV2; unclear D gene. The germline gives CDR1 SNHLY, CDR2 FYNNEI. This CDR3 has 14 amino acids. Deletions cut 7 bases from V and 0 bases from J, with 10 bases between. The CDR3 protein is CASTEGHSNQPQHF. As DNA, the CDR3 is TGTGCCAGCACAGAAGGGCATAGCAATCAGCCCCAGCATTTT.